Listed below are T cell receptor beta chains from one sample, sequenced in a study of regulatory T cells in long-lasting Graves disease. One entry per CDR3 protein results from TCRdb running MiXCR on the multiplex PCR reads. This sample has about 200,000 distinct CDR3 sequences, with approximately 16% found just once. The material was peripheral blood mononuclear cells (PBMCs), obtained at new diagnosis, from a patient treated with antithyroid drugs. The source of these receptors is a female donor with Graves disease. Each CDR3 is given with its conserved first and last residue. The order of the fields is clone size, V gene, J gene, D gene, CDR3 protein, CDR3 DNA. A D gene is named only where the DNA matches it firmly. The size of a clone is reported for some rows only, either as once, few or many, or as a class for expanded clones.

>many|TRBV2|TRBJ2-7|TRBD2
CASEPAGAAEQYF
TGTGCCAGCGAACCGGCGGGAGCTGCCGAGCAGTACTTC
>many|TRBV5-5|TRBJ1-2|TRBD1
CASSATGPGGYTF
TGTGCCAGCAGCGCGACAGGGCCTGGGGGCTACACCTTC
>many|TRBV10-3|TRBJ2-7|TRBD1
CAIRTGTGGAYEQYF
TGTGCCATCAGGACAGGGACAGGGGGGGCCTACGAGCAGTACTTC
>many|TRBV4-1|TRBJ2-2|TRBD2
CASSHPGLASTGELFF
TGCGCCAGCAGCCACCCCGGACTAGCGAGCACCGGGGAGCTGTTTTTT
>many|TRBV12-3/TRBV12-4|TRBJ2-1|TRBD2
CASSQRLAGAIEQFF
TGTGCCAGCAGCCAAAGACTAGCGGGAGCAATTGAGCAGTTCTTC
>many|TRBV3-1|TRBJ1-3|.
CASSQDHSSGNTIYF
TGTGCCAGCAGCCAAGATCACAGCTCTGGAAACACCATATATTTT
>many|TRBV6-1|TRBJ1-4|TRBD1
CASTSSGTGNEKLFF
TGTGCCAGCACATCTTCCGGGACAGGGAACGAAAAACTGTTTTTT
>few|TRBV6-2/TRBV6-3|TRBJ1-4|.
CASSPLRQGATNEKLFF
TGTGCCAGCAGTCCCCTCCGACAAGGAGCAACTAATGAAAAACTGTTTTTT
>.|TRBV7-9|TRBJ2-1|.
CASSLPRNEQFF
TGTGCCAGCAGCTTACCCAGGAATGAGCAGTTCTTC
>many|TRBV10-3|TRBJ2-3|TRBD2
CAISEAGLAGDTQYF
TGTGCCATCAGTGAGGCCGGACTAGCGGGAGATACGCAGTATTTT
>few|TRBV4-1|TRBJ2-5|.
CASSSPVKGGQETQYF
TGCGCCAGCAGCTCCCCGGTAAAGGGCGGTCAAGAGACCCAGTACTTC
>.|TRBV6-2/TRBV6-3|TRBJ1-1|TRBD1
CASGTVPEAFF
TGTGCCAGCGGGACAGTCCCTGAAGCTTTCTTT
>many|TRBV11-2|TRBJ2-7|TRBD1
CASSVRDRAVYEQYF
TGTGCCAGCAGCGTCCGGGACAGGGCTGTCTACGAGCAGTACTTC
>many|TRBV7-2|TRBJ2-1|TRBD1
CASSPHRTGGLDNEQFF
TGTGCCAGCAGCCCCCACCGGACAGGGGGCCTAGACAATGAGCAGTTCTTC
>few|TRBV5-1|TRBJ2-1|.
CASSFTGVGSYNEQFF
TGCGCCAGCAGCTTCACCGGAGTGGGGTCCTACAATGAGCAGTTCTTC
>.|TRBV2|TRBJ2-5|.
CASTEAINSLETQYF
TGTGCCAGCACGGAAGCGATTAATAGTTTGGAGACCCAGTACTTC
>.|TRBV12-3/TRBV12-4|TRBJ2-2|TRBD1
CASSPQGANTGELFF
TGTGCCAGCAGTCCCCAGGGGGCGAACACCGGGGAGCTGTTTTTT
>.|TRBV15|TRBJ2-1|.
CATSRVGDEQFF
TGTGCCACCAGCAGAGTAGGGGATGAGCAGTTCTTC
>many|TRBV29-1|TRBJ2-7|TRBD1
CSATGQDSYEQYF
TGCAGCGCCACGGGACAGGACTCCTACGAGCAGTACTTC
>many|TRBV27|TRBJ2-1|TRBD2
CATQDRGRAGNEQFF
TGTGCCACCCAAGATCGCGGGAGGGCCGGAAATGAGCAGTTCTTC
>many|TRBV7-2|TRBJ2-1|.
CASSLAAINEQFF
TGTGCCAGCAGCTTAGCGGCAATTAATGAGCAGTTCTTC
>many|TRBV24-1|TRBJ2-3|TRBD1
CATSKPGQGTDTQYF
TGTGCCACCAGTAAACCGGGACAGGGTACAGATACGCAGTATTTT
>many|TRBV6-2/TRBV6-3|TRBJ2-7|TRBD2
CASSRAGGRREQYF
TGTGCCAGCAGTCGAGCGGGAGGCAGGAGGGAGCAGTACTTC
>.|TRBV5-4|TRBJ2-3|TRBD1
CASSPLAGQGATDTQYF
TGTGCCAGCAGCCCTCTCGCCGGACAGGGGGCTACAGATACGCAGTATTTT
>many|TRBV9|TRBJ1-2|.
CASSVGGNWGYTF
TGTGCCAGCAGCGTGGGGGGTAACTGGGGCTACACCTTC
>many|TRBV12-3/TRBV12-4|TRBJ1-1|.
CASSHDEAFF
TGTGCCAGCAGTCACGACGAAGCTTTCTTT
>.|TRBV7-9|TRBJ2-7|TRBD1
CASSYGDRGTYEQYF
TGTGCCAGCAGCTACGGGGACAGGGGGACCTACGAGCAGTACTTC
>.|TRBV20-1|TRBJ2-7|TRBD2
CSASSPSGTSGRAGYEQYF
TGCAGTGCTAGTTCCCCTAGCGGGACTAGCGGGAGGGCCGGGTACGAGCAGTACTTC
>many|TRBV9|TRBJ1-2|.
CASSAWGINGYTF
TGTGCCAGCAGCGCCTGGGGCATAAATGGCTACACCTTC
>few|TRBV12-3/TRBV12-4|TRBJ2-7|TRBD2
CASSVEGTSGRRAVGDF
TGTGCCAGCAGCGTAGAGGGGACTAGCGGGAGGCGGGCTGTTGGTGACTTC
>many|TRBV20-1|TRBJ2-1|.
CSARFTPPRNEQFF
TGCAGTGCTAGATTCACTCCGCCGCGCAATGAGCAGTTCTTC
>.|TRBV12-3/TRBV12-4|TRBJ2-5|TRBD2
CASSSGGTYQETQYF
TGTGCCAGCAGTTCGGGGGGGACATACCAAGAGACCCAGTACTTC